This T cell receptor (beta chain) was sequenced for a study of blood T cell repertoires in COVID-19. Trimming at V came to 0 bases and at J to 8 bases, leaving 12 bases not matched to a gene. CDR3 size: 19 residues. Germline CDR1 LGHNA, CDR2 YNFKEQ. Some clones are missing from TCRdb's copy, which holds only in-frame ones; the method was immunoSEQ multiplex PCR. The table records roughly 100,000 clones, 75% to 90% of them present only once. The sample comprised peripheral blood. The sequence derives from a woman over 75 with acute or convalescent COVID-19. This chain links TRBV4-2 with TRBJ2-1; 14 nucleotides align to TRBD2. The DNA of the CDR3 is TGTGCCAGCAGCCAAGATAAGGGGACTAGCGGGGGAATCAGGGATGAGCAGTTCTTC. Translated: CASSQDKGTSGGIRDEQFF.